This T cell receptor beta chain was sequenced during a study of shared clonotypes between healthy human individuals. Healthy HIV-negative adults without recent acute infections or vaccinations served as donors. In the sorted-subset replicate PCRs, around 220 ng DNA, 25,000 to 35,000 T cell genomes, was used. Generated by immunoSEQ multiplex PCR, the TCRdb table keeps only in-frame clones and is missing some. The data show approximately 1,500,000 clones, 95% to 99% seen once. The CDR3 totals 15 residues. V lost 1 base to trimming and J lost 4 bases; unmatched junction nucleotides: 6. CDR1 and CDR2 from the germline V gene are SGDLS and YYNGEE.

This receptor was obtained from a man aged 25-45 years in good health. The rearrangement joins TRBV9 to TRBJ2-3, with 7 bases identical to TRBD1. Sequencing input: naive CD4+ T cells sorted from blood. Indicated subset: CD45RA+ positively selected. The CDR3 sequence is CASSVSLQGPDTQYF. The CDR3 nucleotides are TGTGCCAGCAGCGTATCCCTACAGGGGCCAGATACGCAGTATTTT.